The 3 T cell receptor beta chains below come from one sample, sequenced in a study of T-cell reconstitution after alpha-beta-depleted transplantation in children. Unique molecular identifiers were incorporated into the prepared TCRbeta library. TCRdb itself ran the PCR reads through MiXCR, one entry per CDR3 protein. The sample carries hundreds of thousands of distinct CDR3 sequences, approximately 19% recorded once. Here the sequenced sample was PBMCs, mostly from graft donor cells, taken 360 days after TCRalphabeta/CD19-depleted stem cell transplant. All receptors come from a male patient aged 2 to 10 who had a stem cell transplant for acute lymphoblastic leukemia, so the T cells may come from the graft donor.

This clonotype has more than one count but fewer than ten. CDR3 bases: TGTGCCAGCAGCTCGACTAGCGGGGGAAACAATGAGCAGTTCTTC. Amino acids: CASSSTSGGNNEQFF. The chain employs TRBV5-6 and TRBJ2-1; 12 positions agree with TRBD2. Germline CDR1 is SGHDT and CDR2 is YYEEEE. The CDR3 sequence is 15 residues long. With 3 bases clipped from V and 5 bases from J, the junction kept 3 bases outside the gene matches.

The chain carries TRBV28 and TRBJ2-1; 13 positions match TRBD2. Germline assignment: CDR1 MDHEN and CDR2 SYDVKM. The CDR3 covers 15 residues. V was clipped by 3 bases and J by 9 bases; unmatched bases: 5. The CDR3 here is CASSFPGLAGPEQFF. The CDR3 DNA is TGTGCCAGCAGTTTCCCGGGACTAGCGGGACCTGAGCAGTTCTTC.

This clonotype was found a few times. J is TRBJ1-1 and V is TRBV28; no reliable D call. The germline V gene has CDR1 MDHEN and CDR2 SYDVKM. Trimming cost V 6 bases and J 9 bases, with 11 bases left between them. There are 11 residues in the CDR3. The CDR3 reads CASSDRAQAFF. The DNA of the CDR3 is TGTGCCAGCAGCGACCGGGCCCAAGCTTTCTTT.